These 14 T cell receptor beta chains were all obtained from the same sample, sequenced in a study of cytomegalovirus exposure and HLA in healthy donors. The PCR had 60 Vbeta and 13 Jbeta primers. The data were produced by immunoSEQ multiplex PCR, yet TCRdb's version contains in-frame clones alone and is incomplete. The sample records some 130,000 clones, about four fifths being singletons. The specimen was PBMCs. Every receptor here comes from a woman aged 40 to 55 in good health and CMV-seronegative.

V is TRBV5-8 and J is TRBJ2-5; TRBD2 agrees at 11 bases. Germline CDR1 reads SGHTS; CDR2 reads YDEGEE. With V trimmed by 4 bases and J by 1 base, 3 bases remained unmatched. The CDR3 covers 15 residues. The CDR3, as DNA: TGTGCCAGCAGCCCCGGGACTAGCGGCCAAGAGACCCAGTACTTC. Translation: CASSPGTSGQETQYF.

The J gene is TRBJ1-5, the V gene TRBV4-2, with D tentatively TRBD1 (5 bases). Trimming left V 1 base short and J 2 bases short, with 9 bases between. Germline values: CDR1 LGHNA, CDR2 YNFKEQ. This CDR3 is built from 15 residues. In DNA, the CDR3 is TGTGCCAGCAGCCAAGTCTGGGGGGGCAATCAGCCCCAGCATTTT. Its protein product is CASSQVWGGNQPQHF.

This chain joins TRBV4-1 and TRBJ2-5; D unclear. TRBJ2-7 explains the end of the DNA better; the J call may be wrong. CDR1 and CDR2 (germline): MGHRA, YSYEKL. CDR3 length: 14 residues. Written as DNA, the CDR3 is TGCGCCAGCAGCCAAGATAACTACTCCTACGAGCAGTACTTC. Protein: CASSQDNYSYEQYF.

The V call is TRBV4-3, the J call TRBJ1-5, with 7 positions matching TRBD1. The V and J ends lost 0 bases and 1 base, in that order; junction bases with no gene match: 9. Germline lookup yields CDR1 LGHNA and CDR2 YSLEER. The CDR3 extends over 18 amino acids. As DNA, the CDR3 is TGCGCCAGCAGCCAAGATCTGCCAGGGGGTGGAAGCAATCAGCCCCAGCATTTT. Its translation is CASSQDLPGGGSNQPQHF.

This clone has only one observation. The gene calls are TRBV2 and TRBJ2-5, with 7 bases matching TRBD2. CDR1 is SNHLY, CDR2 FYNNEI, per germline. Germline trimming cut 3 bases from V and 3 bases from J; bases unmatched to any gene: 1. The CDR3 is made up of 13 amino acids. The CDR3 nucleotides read TGTGCCAGCAGTGATCTAGCGGAAGAGACCCAGTACTTC. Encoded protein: CASSDLAEETQYF.

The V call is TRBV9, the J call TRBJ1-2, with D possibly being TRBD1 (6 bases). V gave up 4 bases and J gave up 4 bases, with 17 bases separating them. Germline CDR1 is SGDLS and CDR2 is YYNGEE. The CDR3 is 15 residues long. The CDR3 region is CASSSGQGPVYGYTF. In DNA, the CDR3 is TGTGCCAGCAGCTCGGGACAAGGCCCGGTCTATGGCTACACCTTC.

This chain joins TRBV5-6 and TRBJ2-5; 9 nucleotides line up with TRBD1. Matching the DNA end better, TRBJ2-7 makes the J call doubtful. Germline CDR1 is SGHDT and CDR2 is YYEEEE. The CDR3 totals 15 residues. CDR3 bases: TGTGCCAGCAGCTTCTCGGGACAGGGTGATCACGAGCAGTACTTC. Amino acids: CASSFSGQGDHEQYF.

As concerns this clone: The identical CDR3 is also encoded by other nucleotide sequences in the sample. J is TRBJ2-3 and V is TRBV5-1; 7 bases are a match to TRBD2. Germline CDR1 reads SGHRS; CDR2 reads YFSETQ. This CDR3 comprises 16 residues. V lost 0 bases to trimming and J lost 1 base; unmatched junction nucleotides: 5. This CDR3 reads CASSLAWTRGTDTQYF. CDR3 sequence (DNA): TGCGCCAGCAGCTTGGCATGGACTAGAGGCACAGATACGCAGTATTTT.

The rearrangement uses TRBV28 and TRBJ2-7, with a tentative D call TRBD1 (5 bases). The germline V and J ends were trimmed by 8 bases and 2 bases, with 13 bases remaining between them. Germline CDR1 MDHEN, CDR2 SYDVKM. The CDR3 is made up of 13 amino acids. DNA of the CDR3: TGTGCCAGCCAGGACATAGGAACCTACGAGCAGTACTTC. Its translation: CASQDIGTYEQYF. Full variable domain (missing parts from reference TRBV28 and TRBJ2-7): DVKVTQSSRYLVKRTGEKVFLECVQDMDHENMFWYRQDPGLGLRLIYFSYDVKMKEKGDIPEGYSVSREKKERFSLILESASTNQTSMYLCASQDIGTYEQYFGPGTRLTVT.

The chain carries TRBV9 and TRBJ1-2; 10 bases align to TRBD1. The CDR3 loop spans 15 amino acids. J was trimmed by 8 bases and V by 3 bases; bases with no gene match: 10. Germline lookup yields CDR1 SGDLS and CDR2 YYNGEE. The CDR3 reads CASSASGTGDGGYTF. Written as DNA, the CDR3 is TGTGCCAGCAGCGCCTCCGGGACAGGGGACGGGGGCTACACCTTC.

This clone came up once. DNA of the CDR3: TGTGCCAGCAGTCCGACCGGGACAGGGGTGGTTGAAGCTTTCTTT. Its protein is CASSPTGTGVVEAFF. The chain has TRBV28 and TRBJ1-1, with 10 positions matching TRBD1. J lost 7 bases, V lost 5 bases, and 10 bases had no gene match. Germline V gene sequence: CDR1 MDHEN, CDR2 SYDVKM. The CDR3 is made up of 15 amino acids.

Here the CDR3 reads CASSYREREPEQYF. CDR3 sequence (DNA): TGTGCCAGCAGTTACCGCGAACGGGAGCCCGAGCAGTACTTC. The chain carries TRBV6-6 and TRBJ2-7; tentatively, D is TRBD2 (6 bases). Trimming cost V 2 bases and J 6 bases, with 14 bases left between them. Germline V gene lookup returns CDR1 MNHNY and CDR2 SVGAGI (reference sequence). This CDR3 comprises 14 residues.

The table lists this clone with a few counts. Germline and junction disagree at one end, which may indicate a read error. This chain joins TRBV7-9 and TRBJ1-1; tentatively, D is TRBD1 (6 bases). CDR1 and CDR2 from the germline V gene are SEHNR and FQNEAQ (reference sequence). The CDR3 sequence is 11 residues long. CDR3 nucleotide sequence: TGTGCCAGCAGCCAGGCGGCAGGGGCGTCTTTC. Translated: CASSQAAGASF.

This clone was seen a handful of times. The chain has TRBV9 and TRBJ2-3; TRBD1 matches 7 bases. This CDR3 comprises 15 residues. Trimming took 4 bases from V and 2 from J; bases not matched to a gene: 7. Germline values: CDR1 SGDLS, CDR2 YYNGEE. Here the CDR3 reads CASSSTGAITDTQYF. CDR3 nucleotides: TGTGCCAGCAGCTCAACAGGGGCGATCACAGATACGCAGTATTTT. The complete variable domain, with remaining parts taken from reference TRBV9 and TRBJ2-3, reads DSGVTQTPKHLITATGQRVTLRCSPRSGDLSVYWYQQSLDQGLQFLIQYYNGEERAKGNILERFSAQQFPDLHSELNLSSLELGDSALYFCASSSTGAITDTQYFGPGTRLTVL.